This entry features one T cell receptor beta chain sequence. These data are taken from a study of blood T cell repertoires in COVID-19. Per the original methods: Reference gene primer amplification gave estimated nucleated cell counts. The protocol was immunoSEQ multiplex PCR, while the TCRdb copy is restricted to in-frame clones and leaves out a portion. Clonal size and the V and J genes are those of that table, whereas D and trimming came from the DNA. The profile shows 90,000 to 100,000 clones, about 89% of them singletons. The germline V gene has CDR1 SGHAT and CDR2 FQNNGV. The CDR3 consists of 14 residues. V lost 5 bases, J lost 7 bases, and 15 bases lay in between.

V gene TRBV11-2 combines with J gene TRBJ2-1, with a possible D match to TRBD1 (5 bases). This sequence originates from a man aged 45-60 years with acute or convalescent COVID-19. Sequenced sample: peripheral blood. This chain's CDR3 is CASSAQRQTNEQFF. Here the CDR3 DNA reads TGTGCCAGCAGCGCCCAACGACAGACTAATGAGCAGTTCTTC.